A selection of T cell receptor beta chains follows, all from one sample in a study of T cell changes during pregnancy in multiple sclerosis. TCRdb's copy holds only in-frame clones and misses some; the assay was immunoSEQ multiplex PCR. The sample contains 30,000 to 45,000 clones, 85% to 95% of which appear only once. The sample in question was CD4+ T cells from peripheral blood mononuclear cells, obtained after pregnancy. These receptors originate from a female donor in good health, enrolled as a control in a pregnancy study. The CDR3 runs from the conserved cysteine through the conserved F or W. Fields, in order: V gene, clone size, J gene, D gene, CDR3 DNA, CDR3 protein. The D gene is left open where the match is weak. Expanded clones are given a class, and other clones once, few, many or no size at all.

TRBV10-3	.	TRBJ1-1	TRBD1	TGTGCCATCAGGCCGGGACAGGGGAACACTGAAGCTTTCTTT	CAIRPGQGNTEAFF
TRBV18	.	TRBJ1-2	TRBD1	TGTGCCAGCTCACTACAGGGGGCCCGTTACACCTTC	CASSLQGARYTF
TRBV4-3	once	TRBJ1-5	TRBD1	TGCGCCAGCAGCTCGGGACAGGGGGCAGGGCAGCCCCAGCATTTT	CASSSGQGAGQPQHF
TRBV9	.	TRBJ1-5	TRBD1	TGTGCCAGCAGCGCAGACAGGGTCTATCAGCCCCAGCATTTT	CASSADRVYQPQHF
TRBV6-1	once	TRBJ1-2	TRBD1	TGTGCCAGCAGTGAAGCGCGACAGGGGGGCTACACCTTC	CASSEARQGGYTF
TRBV6-6	.	TRBJ1-1	.	TGTGCCAGCAGTTACTCCAGGGGCACTGAAGCTTTCTTT	CASSYSRGTEAFF
TRBV7-2	.	TRBJ1-2	.	TGTGCCCAGGAGGGGGGGCTGGACTATGGCTACACCTTC	CAQEGGLDYGYTF
TRBV28	.	TRBJ2-1	.	TGTGCCAGCAGTTTGGGCGGGGGCGCCTACAATGAGCAGTTCTTC	CASSLGGGAYNEQFF
TRBV5-4	.	TRBJ2-1	.	TGTGCCAGCAGCTTCGAGACTAGTGCCAATGAGCAGTTCTTC	CASSFETSANEQFF
TRBV5-1	.	TRBJ2-2	TRBD1	TGCGCCAGCAGCGCCGGGACAGGGAACACCGGGGAGCTGTTTTTT	CASSAGTGNTGELFF
TRBV5-8	.	TRBJ1-5	TRBD1	TGTGCCAGCAGCTGGGGGACAGGGAAGGGCAATCAGCCCCAGCATTTT	CASSWGTGKGNQPQHF
TRBV5-4	.	TRBJ2-7	.	TGTGCCAGCAGCCAACGGGATCGCTACGAGCAGTACTTC	CASSQRDRYEQYF
TRBV6-5	.	TRBJ1-2	.	TGTGCCAGCACCAAGTTAGGGGGATATGGCTACACCTTC	CASTKLGGYGYTF
TRBV7-2	.	TRBJ2-1	.	TGTGCCAGCACCCTAGAGTATGAGCAGTTCTTC	CASTLEYEQFF
TRBV5-1	.	TRBJ1-3	.	TGCGCCAGCAGCTTGGGGGCAGCTCGCTCTGGAAACACCATATATTTT	CASSLGAARSGNTIYF
TRBV30	.	TRBJ2-4	TRBD1	TGTGCCTGGAGTGCAAAGACAGGGAACAAAAACATTCAGTACTTC	CAWSAKTGNKNIQYF
TRBV19	.	TRBJ2-7	.	TGTGCCAGTAGTATAGGGCAAGCTCCCACGGGGCAGTACTTC	CASSIGQAPTGQYF
TRBV10-3	.	TRBJ1-2	.	TGTGCCATCAGTGAGTGGGGGGACTATGGCTACACCTTC	CAISEWGDYGYTF
TRBV4-3	.	TRBJ2-3	.	TGCGCCAGCAGCGGGGGGTCTAGCACAGATACGCAGTATTTT	CASSGGSSTDTQYF
TRBV2	few	TRBJ2-7	.	TGTGCCAGCAGTGAAAATAAGCGGATCTCCTACGAGCAGTACTTC	CASSENKRISYEQYF
TRBV25-1	.	TRBJ2-1	.	TGTGCCAGCACCCCGTCGGGGGGGACAGGGCGAGGTGAGCAGTTCTTC	CASTPSGGTGRGEQFF
TRBV5-5	.	TRBJ1-2	.	TGTGCCAGCAGCCTCATAATATTTAGTGGTTCAAACTATGGCTACACCTTC	CASSLIIFSGSNYGYTF
TRBV19	.	TRBJ2-3	TRBD1	TGTGCCAGTAGACAGGGGGCGCTTCCAGATACGCAGTATTTT	CASRQGALPDTQYF
TRBV7-9	few	TRBJ1-2	.	TGTGCCAGCAGCTTAGATCAGGGTGGCTACACCTTC	CASSLDQGGYTF
TRBV11-2	few	TRBJ1-2	.	TGTGCCAGCAGCTGGTTGCAGGAAATCTATGGCTACACCTTC	CASSWLQEIYGYTF
TRBV7-2	.	TRBJ1-3	TRBD1	TGTGCCAGCAGCCCAGACAGGGGACAAAGGAACACCATATATTTT	CASSPDRGQRNTIYF
TRBV5-1	.	TRBJ2-2	.	TGCGCCAGCAGCTTGACTAGCAACGGGGAGCTGTTTTTT	CASSLTSNGELFF
TRBV4-1	.	TRBJ1-4	.	TGCGCCAGCAGCCAAGTGTTATTGACTAATGAAAAACTGTTTTTT	CASSQVLLTNEKLFF
TRBV5-4	.	TRBJ2-6	.	TGTGCCAGCAGCTCTCAGGTCCAAAGCTCTGGGGCCAACGTCCTGACTTTC	CASSSQVQSSGANVLTF
TRBV29-1	.	TRBJ2-1	.	TGCAGCGTACACGGGACACCGAATGAGCAGTTCTTC	CSVHGTPNEQFF
TRBV11-3	.	TRBJ2-1	TRBD2	TGTGCCAGCAGCTTATTGAGACTAGCCAATGAGCAGTTCTTC	CASSLLRLANEQFF
TRBV5-1	.	TRBJ2-1	.	TGCGCCAGCATGCTTGAAGGGACTCCGTACAATGAGCAGTTCTTC	CASMLEGTPYNEQFF
TRBV6-5	.	TRBJ1-2	.	TGTGCCAGCCGGGGGGTAATTGACTATGGCTACACCTTC	CASRGVIDYGYTF
TRBV30	.	TRBJ1-6	TRBD1	TGTGCCTGGAGTAGAGGACAGGGGAATTCACCCCTCCACTTT	CAWSRGQGNSPLHF
TRBV5-1	.	TRBJ1-1	.	TGCGCCAGCAGCTCCCAGACGGGTTCGAACACTGAAGCTTTCTTT	CASSSQTGSNTEAFF
TRBV7-9	.	TRBJ2-5	TRBD2	TGTGCCAGCAACAGACAACTAGCGGGAGCCAAAGAGACCCAGTACTTC	CASNRQLAGAKETQYF
TRBV14	.	TRBJ2-3	.	TGTGCCAGCAGCCAAGATGGAGGGACCACTAGCACAGATACGCAGTATTTT	CASSQDGGTTSTDTQYF